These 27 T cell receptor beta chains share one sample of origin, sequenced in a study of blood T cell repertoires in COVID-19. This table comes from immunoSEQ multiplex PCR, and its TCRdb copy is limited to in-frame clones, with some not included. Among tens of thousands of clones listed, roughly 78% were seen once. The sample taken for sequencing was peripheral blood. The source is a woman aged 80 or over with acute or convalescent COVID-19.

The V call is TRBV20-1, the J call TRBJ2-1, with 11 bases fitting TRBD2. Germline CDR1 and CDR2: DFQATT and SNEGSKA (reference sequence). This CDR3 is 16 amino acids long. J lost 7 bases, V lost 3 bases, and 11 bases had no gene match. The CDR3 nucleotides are TGCAGTGCTAGTATAGCGGGGGGGCTTGGTTTTAATGAGCAGTTCTTC. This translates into CSASIAGGLGFNEQFF.

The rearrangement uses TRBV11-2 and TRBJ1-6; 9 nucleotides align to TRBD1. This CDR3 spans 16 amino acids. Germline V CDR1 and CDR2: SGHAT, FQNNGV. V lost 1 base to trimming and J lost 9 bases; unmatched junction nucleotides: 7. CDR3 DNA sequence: TGTGCCAGCAGCTTAGTTGGGACAGGGTTGATTTCACCCCTCCACTTT. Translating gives CASSLVGTGLISPLHF. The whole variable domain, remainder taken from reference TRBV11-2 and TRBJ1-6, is EAGVAQSPRYKIIEKRQSVAFWCNPISGHATLYWYQQILGQGPKLLIQFQNNGVVDDSQLPKDRFSAERLKGVDSTLKIQPAKLEDSAVYLCASSLVGTGLISPLHFGNGTRLTVT.

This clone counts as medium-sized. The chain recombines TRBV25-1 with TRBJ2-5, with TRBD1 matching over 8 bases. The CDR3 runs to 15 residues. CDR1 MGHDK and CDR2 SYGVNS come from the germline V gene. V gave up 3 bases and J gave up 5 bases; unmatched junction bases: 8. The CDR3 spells CASSDFQGAGETQYF. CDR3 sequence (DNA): TGTGCCAGCAGTGATTTCCAGGGGGCGGGGGAGACCCAGTACTTC.

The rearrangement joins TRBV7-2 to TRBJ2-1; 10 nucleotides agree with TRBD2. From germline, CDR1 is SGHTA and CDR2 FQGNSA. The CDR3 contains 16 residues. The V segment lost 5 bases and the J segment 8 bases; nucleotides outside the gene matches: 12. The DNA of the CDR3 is TGTGCCAGCAGCCCTCACCTAGCGGGAGTGTCGTATGAGCAGTTCTTC. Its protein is CASSPHLAGVSYEQFF.

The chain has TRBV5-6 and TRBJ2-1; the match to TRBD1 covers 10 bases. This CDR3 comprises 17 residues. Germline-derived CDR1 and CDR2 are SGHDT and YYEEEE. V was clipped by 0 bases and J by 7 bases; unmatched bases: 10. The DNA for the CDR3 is TGTGCCAGCAGCTTGGGTGTACGACAGGGGGCGAGGAATGAGCAGTTCTTC. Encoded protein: CASSLGVRQGARNEQFF.

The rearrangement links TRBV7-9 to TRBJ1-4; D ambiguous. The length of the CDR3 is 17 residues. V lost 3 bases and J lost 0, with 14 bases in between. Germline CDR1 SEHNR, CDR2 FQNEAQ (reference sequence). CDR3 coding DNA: TGTGCCAGCAGCTTTATGTCCAGCGCGTCAACTAATGAAAAACTGTTTTTT. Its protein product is CASSFMSSASTNEKLFF.

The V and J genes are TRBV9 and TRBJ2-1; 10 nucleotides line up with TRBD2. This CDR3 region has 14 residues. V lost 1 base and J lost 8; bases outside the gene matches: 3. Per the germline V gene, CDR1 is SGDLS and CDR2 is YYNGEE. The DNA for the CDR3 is TGTGCCAGCAGCGTACTAGCGGGAGTACATGAGCAGTTCTTC. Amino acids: CASSVLAGVHEQFF.

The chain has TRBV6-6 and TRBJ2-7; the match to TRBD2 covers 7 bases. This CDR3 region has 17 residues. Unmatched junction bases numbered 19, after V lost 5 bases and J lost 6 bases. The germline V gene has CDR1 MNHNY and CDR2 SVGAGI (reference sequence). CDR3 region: CASSPPPTRLAVSEQYF. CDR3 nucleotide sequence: TGTGCCAGCAGTCCACCACCCACGAGGCTAGCGGTGTCCGAGCAGTACTTC.

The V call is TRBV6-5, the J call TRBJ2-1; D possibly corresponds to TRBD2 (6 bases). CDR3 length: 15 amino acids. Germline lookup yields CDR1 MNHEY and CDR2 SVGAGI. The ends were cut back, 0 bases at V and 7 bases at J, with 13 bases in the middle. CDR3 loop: CASSYSRLGRNEQFF. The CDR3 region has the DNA TGTGCCAGCAGTTACTCTCGACTAGGTCGTAATGAGCAGTTCTTC.

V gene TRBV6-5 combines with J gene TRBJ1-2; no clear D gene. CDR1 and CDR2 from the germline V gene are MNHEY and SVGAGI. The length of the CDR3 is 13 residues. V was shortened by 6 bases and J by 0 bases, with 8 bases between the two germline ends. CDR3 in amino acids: CASRASANYGYTF. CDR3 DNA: TGTGCCAGCAGGGCCAGTGCTAACTATGGCTACACCTTC.

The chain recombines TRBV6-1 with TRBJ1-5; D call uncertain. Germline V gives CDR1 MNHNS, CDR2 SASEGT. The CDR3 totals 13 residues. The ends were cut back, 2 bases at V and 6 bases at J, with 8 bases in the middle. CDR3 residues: CASSESRFQPQHF. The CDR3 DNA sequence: TGTGCCAGCAGTGAAAGCCGTTTTCAGCCCCAGCATTTT.

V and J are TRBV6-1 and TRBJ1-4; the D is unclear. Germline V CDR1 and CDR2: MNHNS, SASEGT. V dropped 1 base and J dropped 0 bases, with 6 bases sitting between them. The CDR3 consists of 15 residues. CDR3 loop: CASSEVAATNEKLFF. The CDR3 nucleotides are TGTGCCAGCAGTGAAGTCGCGGCAACTAATGAAAAACTGTTTTTT.

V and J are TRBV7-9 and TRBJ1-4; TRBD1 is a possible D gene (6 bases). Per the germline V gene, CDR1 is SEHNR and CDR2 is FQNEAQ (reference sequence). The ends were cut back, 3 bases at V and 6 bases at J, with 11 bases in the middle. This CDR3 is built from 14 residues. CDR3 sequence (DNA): TGTGCCAGCAGCTTTCCAGGGGCGGATGAAAAACTGTTTTTT. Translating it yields CASSFPGADEKLFF.

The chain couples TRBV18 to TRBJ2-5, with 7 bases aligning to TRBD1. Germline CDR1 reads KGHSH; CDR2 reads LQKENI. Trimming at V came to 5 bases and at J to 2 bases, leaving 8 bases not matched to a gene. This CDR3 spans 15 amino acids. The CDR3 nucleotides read TGTGCCAGCTCATTAACGACAGGGTTGCAAGAGACCCAGTACTTC. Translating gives CASSLTTGLQETQYF.

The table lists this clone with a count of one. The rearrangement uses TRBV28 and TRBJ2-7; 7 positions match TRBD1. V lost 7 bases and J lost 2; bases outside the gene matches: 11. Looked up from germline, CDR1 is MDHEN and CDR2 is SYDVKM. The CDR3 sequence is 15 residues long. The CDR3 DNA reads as TGTGCCAGCACCTTTCCCGGGACAGCACCCTACGAGCAGTACTTC. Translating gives CASTFPGTAPYEQYF.

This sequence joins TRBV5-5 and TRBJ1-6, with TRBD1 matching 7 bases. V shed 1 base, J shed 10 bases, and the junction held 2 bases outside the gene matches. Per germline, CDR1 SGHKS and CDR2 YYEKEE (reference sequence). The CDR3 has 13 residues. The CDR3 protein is CASSLQGESPLHF. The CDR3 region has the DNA TGTGCCAGCAGCTTGCAGGGGGAGTCACCCCTCCACTTT.

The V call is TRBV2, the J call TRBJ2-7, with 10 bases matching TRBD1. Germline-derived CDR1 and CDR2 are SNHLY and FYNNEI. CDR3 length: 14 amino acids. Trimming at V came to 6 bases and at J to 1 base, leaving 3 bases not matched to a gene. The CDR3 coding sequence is TGTGCCAGCAGGGACAGGGGGGTTTCCTACGAGCAGTACTTC. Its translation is CASRDRGVSYEQYF.

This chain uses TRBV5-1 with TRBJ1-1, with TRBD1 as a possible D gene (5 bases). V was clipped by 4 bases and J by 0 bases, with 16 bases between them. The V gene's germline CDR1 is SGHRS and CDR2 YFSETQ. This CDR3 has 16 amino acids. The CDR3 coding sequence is TGCGCCAGCAGCCTCCTAGTGGGACTGTTGAACACTGAAGCTTTCTTT. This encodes CASSLLVGLLNTEAFF.

The CDR3 nucleotides are TGCGCCAGCAGCCGCGGGGACAGGGTCGTTTACGAGCAGTACTTC. Its protein is CASSRGDRVVYEQYF. The chain has TRBV5-1 and TRBJ2-7; 9 nucleotides line up with TRBD1. CDR3 length: 15 residues. Trimming took 4 bases from V and 4 from J; bases not matched to a gene: 9. Germline CDR1 SGHRS, CDR2 YFSETQ.

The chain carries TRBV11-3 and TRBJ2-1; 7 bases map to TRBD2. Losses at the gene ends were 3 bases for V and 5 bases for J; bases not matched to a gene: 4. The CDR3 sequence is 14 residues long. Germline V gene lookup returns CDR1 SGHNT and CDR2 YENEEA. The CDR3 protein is CASSFSGLNNEQFF. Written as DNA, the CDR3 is TGTGCCAGCAGCTTTAGCGGGTTGAACAATGAGCAGTTCTTC.

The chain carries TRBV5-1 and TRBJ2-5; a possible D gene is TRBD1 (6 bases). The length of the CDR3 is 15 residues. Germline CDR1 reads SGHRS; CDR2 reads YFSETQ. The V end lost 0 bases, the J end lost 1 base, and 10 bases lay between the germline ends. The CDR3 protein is CASSLAGHAQETQYF. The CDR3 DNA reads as TGCGCCAGCAGCTTGGCGGGACACGCCCAAGAGACCCAGTACTTC.

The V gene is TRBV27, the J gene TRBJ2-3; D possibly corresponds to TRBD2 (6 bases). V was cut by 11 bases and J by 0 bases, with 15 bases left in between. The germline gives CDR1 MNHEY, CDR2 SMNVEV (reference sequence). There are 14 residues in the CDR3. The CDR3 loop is CAARAGLSTDTQYF. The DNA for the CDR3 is TGTGCCGCAAGGGCGGGGCTTAGCACAGATACGCAGTATTTT.

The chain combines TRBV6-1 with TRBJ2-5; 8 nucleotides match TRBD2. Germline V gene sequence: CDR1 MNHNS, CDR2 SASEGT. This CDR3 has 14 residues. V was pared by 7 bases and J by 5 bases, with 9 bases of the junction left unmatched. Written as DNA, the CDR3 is TGTGCCAGCACTCACCGGACTAGCTCGGAGACCCAGTACTTC. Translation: CASTHRTSSETQYF.

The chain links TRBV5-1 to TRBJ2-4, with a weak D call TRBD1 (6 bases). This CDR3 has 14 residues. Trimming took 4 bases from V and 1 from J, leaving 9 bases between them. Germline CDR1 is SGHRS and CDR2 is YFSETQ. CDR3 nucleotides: TGCGCCAGCAGCCTTGACAGGGCCAAAAACATTCAGTACTTC. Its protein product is CASSLDRAKNIQYF.

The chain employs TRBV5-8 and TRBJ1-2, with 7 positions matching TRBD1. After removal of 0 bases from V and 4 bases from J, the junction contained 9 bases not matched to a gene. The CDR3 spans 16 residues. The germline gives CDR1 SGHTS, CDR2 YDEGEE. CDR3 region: CASSLAFRGQSYGYTF. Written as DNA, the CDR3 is TGTGCCAGCAGCTTGGCCTTTAGGGGGCAAAGCTATGGCTACACCTTC.

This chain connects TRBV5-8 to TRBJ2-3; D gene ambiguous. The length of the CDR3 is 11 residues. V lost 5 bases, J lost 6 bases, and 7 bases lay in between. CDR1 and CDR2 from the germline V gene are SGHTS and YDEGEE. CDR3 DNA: TGTGCCAGCAGGGTAACTGATACGCAGTATTTT. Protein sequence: CASRVTDTQYF.

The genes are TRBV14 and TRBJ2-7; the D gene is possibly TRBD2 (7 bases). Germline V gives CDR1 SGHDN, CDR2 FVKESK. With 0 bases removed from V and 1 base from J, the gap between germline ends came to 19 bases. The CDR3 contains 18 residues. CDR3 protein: CASSQDRRGGGKSYEQYF. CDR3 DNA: TGTGCCAGCAGCCAAGATCGGAGGGGGGGAGGGAAATCCTACGAGCAGTACTTC.